The rows below give T cell receptor beta chains drawn from one sample of a study of blood T cell repertoires in COVID-19. Repertoires were generated with immunoSEQ multiplex PCR, while TCRdb's copy carries only in-frame clones and drops some. The sample has about 110,000 clones; around 89% are singletons. The sample comprised peripheral blood. These receptors all come from a human donor in a cohort sampled during active COVID-19. Both conserved end residues are part of each CDR3.

TRBJ1-1,TRBV5-1,CASSLAPGRNLLNTEAFF
TRBJ2-5,TRBV28,CASSLAGTSLQETQYF
TRBJ2-1,TRBV14,CASSPRRASRSDNEQFF
TRBJ2-7,TRBV20-1,CSASKGARRRSYEQYF
TRBJ1-1,TRBV29-1,CSVDPRGLRNTEAFF
TRBJ2-5,TRBV28,CASSTGTASQETQYF
TRBJ2-5,TRBV5-5,CASSLPGTGQGETQYF
TRBJ2-1,TRBV7-8,CASSLEGAGEFSANNEQFF
TRBJ2-2,TRBV7-6,CASSLAGAGELFF
TRBJ2-3,TRBV5-1,CASSLRGRTDTQYF
TRBJ1-2,TRBV6-1,CASSEEGAGADGYTF
TRBJ2-1,TRBV18,CASSPGSSAYNEQFF
TRBJ2-7,TRBV28,CASSLSQYEQYF
TRBJ2-1,TRBV27,CASSKTGRVYNEQFF
TRBJ1-1,TRBV28,CASSLGGQGGTEAFF
TRBJ1-5,TRBV7-3,CASTSTRTEVVLAGNQPQHF
TRBJ2-6,TRBV4-2,CASSQGLAGGSGANVLTF
TRBJ1-3,TRBV11-3,CASTTARATGNTIYF
TRBJ1-1,TRBV4-3,CASSRLITGDTEAFF
TRBJ1-6,TRBV5-1,CASRGDRAGSSPLHF
TRBJ1-5,TRBV6-1,CASSEARTGRDQPQHF
TRBJ2-7,TRBV5-6,CASSFQASGYEQYF
TRBJ2-2,TRBV6-6,CASSFTGRVNTGELFF
TRBJ2-1,TRBV11-3,CASSEQGVGNEQFF
TRBJ2-7,TRBV9,CASSPLSGRGEQYF
TRBJ1-3,TRBV28,CASSLQTGNTIYF
TRBJ2-1,TRBV24-1,CATSDPTGTTVNEQFF
TRBJ1-4,TRBV7-6,CASSLRQSKGEKLFF
TRBJ1-2,TRBV19,CASSRAAGSYGYTF
TRBJ2-2,TRBV4-1,CASSQVDVGLANTGELFF
TRBJ2-7,TRBV9,CASSVAGETGVYEQYF
TRBJ1-2,TRBV3-1/TRBV3-2,CASSHSKTGSGYTF
TRBJ2-7,TRBV9,CASSVEQGGVYEQYF
TRBJ2-2,TRBV5-1,CASSLDGNTGELFF
TRBJ2-7,TRBV7-9,CASSFRDGTGRDEQYF
TRBJ1-2,TRBV5-1,CASSSDRGSGGYTF
TRBJ2-1,TRBV3-1/TRBV3-2,CASSQDSNRGGQFF
TRBJ1-5,TRBV5-3,CARSLTEEGQPYQPQHF
TRBJ1-2,TRBV5-4,CASSPTGTVSDGYTF
TRBJ1-6,TRBV19,CASSTRRGASSSYNSPLHF
TRBJ2-2,TRBV9,CASSARLTPSTGELFF
TRBJ2-3,TRBV7-3,CASSPGADTQYF
TRBJ1-2,TRBV29-1,CSAEKISTGYTF
TRBJ2-2,TRBV9,CASSVSGGTTGELFF